This TCR beta chain was documented in a study of T cell responses to AZD1222 COVID-19 vaccine. Study-level findings and limits: Recipients of two AZD1222 doses showed rising Spike-specific TCR breadth and depth.

The protocol was immunoSEQ multiplex PCR, while the TCRdb copy is restricted to in-frame clones and leaves out a portion. Among 95,000 or so clones listed, approximately 90% were seen once. To note about this clone: The antigen remains unidentified.

Germline CDR1 SGHKS, CDR2 YYEKEE (reference sequence). The junction had 9 bases not matched to a gene; V was cut back by 0 bases and J by 7 bases. The CDR3 is 16 amino acids. Specimen: peripheral blood, collected on day 0 of AZD1222 vaccination. The chain has TRBV5-5 and TRBJ2-1; TRBD2 aligns across 8 bases. The sequence came from an adult in good health. CDR3 in DNA: TGTGCCAGCAGCTTGGCCGGTCTAGCGGGCGGAAATGAGCAGTTCTTC. Its protein is CASSLAGLAGGNEQFF.